Listed here are 10 T cell receptor beta chains from one sample, sequenced in a study of cytomegalovirus exposure and HLA in healthy donors. PCR primers comprised 60 Vbeta and 13 Jbeta primers. Clones were read by immunoSEQ multiplex PCR, and TCRdb kept only the in-frame ones, dropping some. The sample shows fewer than 75,000 clones, about 80% of them seen only once. The sample taken for sequencing was PBMCs. These receptors were collected from a young woman in good health and CMV-seronegative.

This sequence joins TRBV18 and TRBJ1-3; 8 bases match TRBD1. Trimming took 8 bases from V and 2 from J; bases not matched to a gene: 8. Germline V CDR1 and CDR2: KGHSH, LQKENI. CDR3 length: 15 residues. CDR3 sequence (DNA): TGTGCCAGCCGACAGACGACAGGGGCTGGAAACACCATATATTTT. Translated, it gives CASRQTTGAGNTIYF.

This clone has a handful of counts. This chain connects TRBV5-1 to TRBJ2-1, with D unclear. This CDR3 is 15 amino acids long. Germline V gives CDR1 SGHRS, CDR2 YFSETQ. The germline V and J ends were trimmed by 3 bases and 2 bases, with 12 bases remaining between them. The CDR3 loop reads CASSSGVQTYNEQFF. The CDR3 DNA reads as TGCGCCAGCAGCTCTGGTGTACAGACCTACAATGAGCAGTTCTTC.

This clone showed up just once. The V call is TRBV21-1, the J call TRBJ1-5. TRBV21-1 is flagged as a pseudogene. The CDR3 length is 11 residues. In DNA form, the CDR3 reads TGTGCCAGCAGCGAGAATCAGCCCCAGCATTTT. Translating it yields CASSENQPQHF.

The chain uses TRBV5-1 and TRBJ1-1; D is possibly TRBD1 (6 bases). The length of the CDR3 is 14 residues. V was clipped by 6 bases and J by 0 bases, with 12 bases between them. Germline-derived CDR1 and CDR2 are SGHRS and YFSETQ. For the CDR3, the DNA is TGCGCCAGCACCTCCGGGACATTGAACACTGAAGCTTTCTTT. Protein product: CASTSGTLNTEAFF.

The count of this clone is one. The V call is TRBV7-2, the J call TRBJ2-5, with TRBD2 matching 10 bases. This CDR3 comprises 16 residues. Germline values: CDR1 SGHTA, CDR2 FQGNSA. V shed 0 bases, J shed 6 bases, and the junction held 7 bases outside the gene matches. The CDR3, as DNA: TGTGCCAGCAGCTTAGCGTCTAGCGGGGGTGAGAAGACCCAGTACTTC. It specifies CASSLASSGGEKTQYF.

This clone was detected only once. The CDR3 spells CASSGQGGAYEQYF. As DNA, the CDR3 is TGTGCCAGCAGCGGACAGGGGGGAGCCTACGAGCAGTACTTC. V is TRBV9 and J is TRBJ2-7; 9 positions match TRBD1. The CDR3 is made up of 14 amino acids. V lost 3 bases, J lost 2 bases, and 3 bases stayed unmatched. From germline, CDR1 is SGDLS and CDR2 YYNGEE.

The chain uses TRBV4-3 and TRBJ2-5; D is unresolved. Germline values: CDR1 LGHNA, CDR2 YSLEER. Trimming removed 2 bases from V and 5 bases from J, with 15 bases in between. CDR3 length equals 15 residues. This chain's CDR3 is CASSQFSNRWETQYF. In DNA form, the CDR3 reads TGCGCCAGCAGCCAATTCAGTAACCGATGGGAGACCCAGTACTTC.

This sequence joins TRBV20-1 and TRBJ1-2; D uncertain. Germline CDR1 is DFQATT and CDR2 is SNEGSKA (reference sequence). This CDR3 region has 10 residues. This CDR3 is CCGPPRGYTF. In DNA form, the CDR3 reads TGCTGCGGGCCCCCTCGGGGCTACACCTTC.

V and J are TRBV6-1 and TRBJ2-1; no clear D gene. This CDR3 region has 13 residues. The V end lost 8 bases, the J end lost 4 bases, and 12 bases lay between the germline ends. Germline V gives CDR1 MNHNS, CDR2 SASEGT. CDR3 sequence (DNA): TGTGCCAGCCGTACAAAGAAGTACAATGAGCAGTTCTTC. This sequence encodes CASRTKKYNEQFF.

The chain joins TRBV5-1 to TRBJ1-1; 10 bases agree with TRBD1. V shed 1 base, J shed 4 bases, and the junction held 4 bases outside the gene matches. Germline V lookup: CDR1 SGHRS, CDR2 YFSETQ. The CDR3 loop spans 15 amino acids. The CDR3 loop reads CASSLRQGAGTEAFF. In DNA form, the CDR3 reads TGCGCCAGCAGCTTGCGACAGGGGGCCGGCACTGAAGCTTTCTTT. Filled out from reference TRBV5-1 and TRBJ1-1, the complete variable domain reads KAGVTQTPRYLIKTRGQQVTLSCSPISGHRSVSWYQQTPGQGLQFLFEYFSETQRNKGNFPGRFSGRQFSNSRSEMNVSTLELGDSALYLCASSLRQGAGTEAFFGQGTRLTVV.